The next 5 T cell receptor beta chains were all read from a single sample in a study of T cells in narcolepsy. The table came from immunoSEQ multiplex PCR; TCRdb's copy has only in-frame clones and leaves some out. The sample lists about 34,000 clones, approximately 78% occurring once. The sequencing sample was made of CD45RA- memory CD4+ T cells from PBMCs. The source of these receptors is a human donor with narcolepsy.

This clone appeared once. The chain uses TRBV10-1 and TRBJ2-3; D is uncertain. CDR1 and CDR2 from the germline V gene are WNHNN and SYGVQD (reference sequence). This CDR3 contains 12 residues. Trimming removed 0 bases from V and 4 bases from J, with 2 bases in between. The DNA for the CDR3 is TGCGCCAGCAGTGAGTCATCAGATACGCAGTATTTT. Residues: CASSESSDTQYF.

The V and J genes are TRBV4-2 and TRBJ2-4, with TRBD2 matching 8 bases. The CDR3 is made up of 17 amino acids. CDR1 is LGHNA, CDR2 YNFKEQ, per germline. V shed 1 base and J 6 bases; nucleotides not matched to a gene: 11. The CDR3 bases are TGTGCCAGCAGCCAAGGGATCGGTACTAGCGGTTTAAACATTCAGTACTTC. It codes for CASSQGIGTSGLNIQYF.

The rearrangement joins TRBV14 to TRBJ1-2, with D maybe TRBD1 (6 bases). The ends were cut back, 0 bases at V and 4 bases at J, with 12 bases in the middle. CDR1 is SGHDN, CDR2 FVKESK, per germline. This CDR3 has 15 amino acids. CDR3 DNA sequence: TGTGCCAGCAGCCAAGAAGGGGGGCAGATCTATGGCTACACCTTC. Protein: CASSQEGGQIYGYTF.

The V call is TRBV30, the J call TRBJ2-3, with D hard to call. Trimming took 7 bases from V and 6 from J, leaving 8 bases between them. Germline CDR1 and CDR2: GTSNPN and SVGIG (reference sequence). This CDR3 contains 10 residues. CDR3 bases: TGTGCCTCCGGGCGGGATACGCAGTATTTT. It translates to CASGRDTQYF.

The chain has TRBV5-1 and TRBJ2-3; 10 nucleotides agree with TRBD1. CDR1 and CDR2 (germline): SGHRS, YFSETQ. V gave up 4 bases and J gave up 3 bases; unmatched junction bases: 2. This CDR3 is built from 14 residues. CDR3 sequence (DNA): TGCGCCAGCAGCATGGGACAGGGGACAGATACGCAGTATTTT. As protein: CASSMGQGTDTQYF.